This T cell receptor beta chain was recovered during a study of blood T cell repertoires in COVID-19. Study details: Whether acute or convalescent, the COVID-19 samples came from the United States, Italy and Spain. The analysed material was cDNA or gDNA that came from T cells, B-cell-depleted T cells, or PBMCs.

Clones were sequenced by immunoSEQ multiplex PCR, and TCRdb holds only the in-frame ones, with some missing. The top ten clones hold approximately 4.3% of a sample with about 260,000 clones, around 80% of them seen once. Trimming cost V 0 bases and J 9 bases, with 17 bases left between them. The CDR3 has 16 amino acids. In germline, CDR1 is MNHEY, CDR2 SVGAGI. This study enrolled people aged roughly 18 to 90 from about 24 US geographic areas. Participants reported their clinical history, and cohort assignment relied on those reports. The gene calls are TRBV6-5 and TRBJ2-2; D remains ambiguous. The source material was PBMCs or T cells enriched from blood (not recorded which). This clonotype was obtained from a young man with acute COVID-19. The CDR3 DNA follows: TGTGCCAGCAGTTACTCGGGCTCGTTGGTGAACCGGGAGCTGTTTTTT. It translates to CASSYSGSLVNRELFF.